What follows is one TCR beta chain and its context. This clonotype was seen many times. Its recognized antigen is unknown. No much larger clone exists at a distance of one base, and base qualities are not known. Ophthalmopathy patients had moderately to severely active disease, with a Clinical Activity Score of 3 or more, a NOSPECS grade of 4 or more, and a disease duration of less than 3 months. Any patient with an uncontrolled infection, another autoimmune disease, pregnancy or lactation was excluded. Clinical symptoms, serum thyroxine and TRAb, thyroid ultrasound, and orbital computed tomography formed the basis for the diagnoses. PBMCs were isolated from roughly 10 ml of fresh peripheral blood by Ficoll-Paque density gradient centrifugation. Trizol reagent was used to extract total RNA, and RNA quality was then checked on an Agilent 2100 Bioanalyzer. In the germline V gene, CDR1 corresponds to SGHRS and CDR2 to YFSETQ. The V end loses 4 bases and the J end loses 6 bases, and a stretch of 11 bases separates them. The CDR3 sequence holds 13 residues, the cysteine and phenylalanine included. Left in the record is the CDR3 DNA by itself, 39 bases read in frame from the first base.

The sample originates from a study of T cells in Graves' hyperthyroidism and ophthalmopathy (dated by TCRdb to about 2019). Regarding the complete study: Peripheral blood samples were taken at the time of initial diagnosis, prior to any treatment. To identify TCR V-J signatures that set the groups apart, the researchers used a discovery cohort of 100 or so patients, made up of fewer than 50 with Graves' ophthalmopathy and some 55 with stable Graves' hyperthyroidism. Once sampling was done, hyperthyroidism patients were given methimazole at a starting dose of 30 mg daily, whereas ophthalmopathy patients were given high-dose intravenous methylprednisolone. An independent validation cohort of around 20 hyperthyroidism patients and 15 or so patients who later progressed to ophthalmopathy tested prospective prediction of ophthalmopathy. TCR Vbeta CDR3 sequencing of 135 peripheral blood samples (over 40 ophthalmopathy, 70 to 85 hyperthyroidism and approximately 17 progressor patients) is reported in the paper. In addition, the study compared T-cell repertoires in thyroid tissue and in blood from 6 or 7 Graves' hyperthyroidism patients. For training and testing, the roughly 100 patients in the discovery cohort were randomly divided in a 7:3 ratio.

TCR beta CDR3 regions were amplified from RNA transcripts. The TCR CDR3 was subjected to a first round of RT-PCR using the HTBI primer set and the Qiagen OneStep RT-PCR kit. A second multiplex PCR round built the libraries, followed by size selection and purification. Sequencing of the libraries was done on an Illumina HiSeq2000 using paired-end 100 bp reads. Processing in the source paper ran as follows. SOAPnuke was used to process the raw data, with reads discarded if the reads contained adapters or uncalled bases, had a mean Phred below 15, or lacked an exact constant-primer or identifier match. COPE v1.2.5 was used to merge high-quality paired reads, and clonotypes were defined as unique nucleotide sequences. MiTCR v1.1 was used to align clonotypes to the IMGT TRBV, TRBD and TRBJ reference segments. Only V-J combinations with frequency above 0.0001, covering about 99% of repertoires, were analysed. A TCS score was defined as the ratio between F50 (clonal expansion) and ExV (chaos), using BLOSUM62-based TCRdist between CDR3 peptides within each V-J. Welch's t-statistics and random forest reduced several hundred V-J features to 13, which were used in a naive Bayes classifier (R e1071). Starting from the raw public reads, TCRdb applied fastp trimming at Q25, assembled clones with MiXCR and retained in-frame beta chains. Identical CDR3 proteins give one entry, which carries the most common genes and DNA. Clone size and V and J calls follow TCRdb, not the original study. In all, the sample holds about 640,000 distinct CDR3 sequences, and 20% of those were seen once. The top ten clonotypes cover about 34% of the sample.

Overall study results and their limits: Most expanded thyroid clonotypes (frequency above 0.001) were also found in blood, which suggests that blood repertoires may mirror thyroid immune responses. Sample size was not statistically predetermined, and investigators were not blinded to group allocation. A 13 V-J signature model separated ophthalmopathy from stable hyperthyroidism, with around 90% sensitivity and about 81% specificity in cross-validation and 80%/75% in testing. In validation, the model predicted progression to ophthalmopathy a median of about 5.9 months before onset, with over 55% sensitivity and roughly 73% specificity.

The rearranged segments are TRBV5-1 and TRBJ2-1, with TRBD1 perhaps the D gene, on 5 matching bases. This receptor was taken from a man aged 25-45 years with Graves' ophthalmopathy. The sequenced material came from blood. The base sequence is TGCGCCAGCAGCGTCCAGGGTGGCAATGAGCAGTTCTTC. The encoded protein is CASSVQGGNEQFF. Here the CDR3 is joined to the reference TRBV5-1 and TRBJ2-1 genes, and the full variable domain is: KAGVTQTPRYLIKTRGQQVTLSCSPISGHRSVSWYQQTPGQGLQFLFEYFSETQRNKGNFPGRFSGRQFSNSRSEMNVSTLELGDSALYLCASSVQGGNEQFFGPGTRLTVL.